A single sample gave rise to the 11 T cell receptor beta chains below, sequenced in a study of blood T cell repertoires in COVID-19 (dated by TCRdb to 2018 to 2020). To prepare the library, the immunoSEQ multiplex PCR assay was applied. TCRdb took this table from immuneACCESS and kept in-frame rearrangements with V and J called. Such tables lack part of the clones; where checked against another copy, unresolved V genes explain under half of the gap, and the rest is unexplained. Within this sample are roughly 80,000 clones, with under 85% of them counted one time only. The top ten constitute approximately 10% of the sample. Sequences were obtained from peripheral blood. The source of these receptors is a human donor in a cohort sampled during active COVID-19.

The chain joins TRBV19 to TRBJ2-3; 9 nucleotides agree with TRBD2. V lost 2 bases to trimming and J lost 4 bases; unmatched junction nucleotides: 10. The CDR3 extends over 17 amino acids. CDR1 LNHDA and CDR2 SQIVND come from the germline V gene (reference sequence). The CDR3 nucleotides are TGTGCCAGTAGTATAAAGGCGGGGGGGCGGTACCCAGATACGCAGTATTTT. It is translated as CASSIKAGGRYPDTQYF.

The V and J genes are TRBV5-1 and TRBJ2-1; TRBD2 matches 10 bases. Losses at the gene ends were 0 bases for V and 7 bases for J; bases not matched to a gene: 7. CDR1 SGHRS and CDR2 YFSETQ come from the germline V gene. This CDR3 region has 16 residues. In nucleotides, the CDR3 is TGCGCCAGCAGCTTGGGCAGCGGGAGGGCCAGGAATGAGCAGTTCTTC. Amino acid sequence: CASSLGSGRARNEQFF.

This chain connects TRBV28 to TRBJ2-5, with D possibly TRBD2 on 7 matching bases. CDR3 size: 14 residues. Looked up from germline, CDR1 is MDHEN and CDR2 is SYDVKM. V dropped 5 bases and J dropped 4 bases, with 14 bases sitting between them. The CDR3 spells CASSRGGQVETQYF. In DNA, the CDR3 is TGTGCCAGCAGTAGGGGGGGCCAGGTAGAGACCCAGTACTTC. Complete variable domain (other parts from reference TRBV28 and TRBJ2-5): DVKVTQSSRYLVKRTGEKVFLECVQDMDHENMFWYRQDPGLGLRLIYFSYDVKMKEKGDIPEGYSVSREKKERFSLILESASTNQTSMYLCASSRGGQVETQYFGPGTRLLVL.

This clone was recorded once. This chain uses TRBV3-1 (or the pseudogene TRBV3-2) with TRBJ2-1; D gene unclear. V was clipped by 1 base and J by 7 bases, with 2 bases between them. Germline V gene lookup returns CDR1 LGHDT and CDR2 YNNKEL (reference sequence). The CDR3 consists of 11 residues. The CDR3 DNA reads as TGTGCCAGCAGCCAAGCTAATGAGCAGTTCTTC. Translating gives CASSQANEQFF.

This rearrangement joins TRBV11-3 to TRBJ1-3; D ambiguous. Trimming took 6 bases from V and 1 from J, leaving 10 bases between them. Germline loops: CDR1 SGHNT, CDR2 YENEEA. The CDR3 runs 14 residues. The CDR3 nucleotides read TGTGCCAGCAGTCCCACGGGGTCTGGAAACACCATATATTTT. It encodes CASSPTGSGNTIYF.

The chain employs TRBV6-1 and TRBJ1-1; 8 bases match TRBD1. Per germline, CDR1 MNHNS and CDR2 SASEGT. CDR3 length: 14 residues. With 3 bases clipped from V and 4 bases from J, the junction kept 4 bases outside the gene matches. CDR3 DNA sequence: TGTGCCAGCAGTGAGGTGACAGGGGTCACTGAAGCTTTCTTT. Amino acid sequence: CASSEVTGVTEAFF.

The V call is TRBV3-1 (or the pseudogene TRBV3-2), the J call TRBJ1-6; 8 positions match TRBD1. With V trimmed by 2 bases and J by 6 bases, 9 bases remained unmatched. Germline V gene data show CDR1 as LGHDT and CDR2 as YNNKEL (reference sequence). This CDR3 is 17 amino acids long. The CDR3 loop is CASSQSRRTGINSPLHF. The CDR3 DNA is TGTGCCAGCAGCCAATCGCGTAGGACAGGGATTAATTCACCCCTCCACTTT.

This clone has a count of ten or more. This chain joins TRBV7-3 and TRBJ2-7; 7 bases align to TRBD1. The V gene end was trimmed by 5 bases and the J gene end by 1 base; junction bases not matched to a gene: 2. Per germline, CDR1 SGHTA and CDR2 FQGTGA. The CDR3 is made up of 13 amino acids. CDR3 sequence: CASSRDSSYEQYF. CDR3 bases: TGTGCCAGCAGCCGGGACAGTTCCTACGAGCAGTACTTC.

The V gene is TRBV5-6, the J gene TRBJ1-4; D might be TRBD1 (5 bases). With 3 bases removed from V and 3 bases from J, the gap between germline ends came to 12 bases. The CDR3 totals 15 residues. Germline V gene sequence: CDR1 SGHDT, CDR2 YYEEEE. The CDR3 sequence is CASSSYRSANEKLFF. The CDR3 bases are TGTGCCAGCAGCTCCTACAGGTCGGCTAATGAAAAACTGTTTTTT.

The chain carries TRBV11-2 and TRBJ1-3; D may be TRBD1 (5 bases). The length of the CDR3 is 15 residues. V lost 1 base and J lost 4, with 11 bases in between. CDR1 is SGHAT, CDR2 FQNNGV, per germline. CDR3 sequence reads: CASSLVTAGGNTIYF. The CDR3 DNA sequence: TGTGCCAGCAGCTTAGTGACGGCAGGGGGAAACACCATATATTTT.

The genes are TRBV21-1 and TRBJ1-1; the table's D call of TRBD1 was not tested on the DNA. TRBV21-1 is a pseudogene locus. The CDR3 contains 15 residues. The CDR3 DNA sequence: TGTGCCAGCAGCAAACACACAGGGTGGAACACTGAAGCTTTCTTT. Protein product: CASSKHTGWNTEAFF.